The 26 T cell receptor beta chains below were found in one sample sequenced in a study of cytomegalovirus exposure and HLA in healthy donors (dated by TCRdb to between 2016 and 2019). Library preparation employed the immunoSEQ multiplex PCR assay. For the multiplex PCR, a mixture combining 60 forward primers for TCR Vbeta segments and 13 reverse primers for TCR Jbeta segments was used. As stored in TCRdb, this immuneACCESS dataset retains in-frame rearrangements with V and J assigned. A fraction of the clones does not appear; measured against another copy, unresolved V genes explain less than half of the discrepancy, and the remainder lacks a known reason. The sample includes 150,000 to 200,000 clones, with 81% observed a single time. The ten largest clones capture around 2% of the sample. What was sequenced was PBMCs. Receptors originate from a woman aged 18-30 years in good health and CMV-seropositive.

The genes are TRBV6-5 and TRBJ1-2; 10 bases align to TRBD1. Germline values: CDR1 MNHEY, CDR2 SVGAGI. CDR3 length: 13 residues. The trim removed 4 bases at V and 7 bases at J, leaving 3 bases unmatched. The CDR3 here is CASSLDRGPGYTF. The CDR3 nucleotides are TGTGCCAGCAGTTTAGACAGGGGGCCTGGCTACACCTTC.

This chain connects TRBV6-6 to TRBJ2-1, with 8 bases identical to TRBD1. V lost 4 bases and J lost 8; bases outside the gene matches: 7. Germline V gives CDR1 MNHNY, CDR2 SVGAGI (reference sequence). The CDR3 has 14 amino acids. The CDR3 DNA follows: TGTGCCAGCAGTTCCGGGACAGGCCACGATGAGCAGTTCTTC. Amino acid sequence: CASSSGTGHDEQFF.

The chain uses TRBV11-2 and TRBJ2-1; D gene uncertain. The CDR3 covers 12 residues. The V and J ends lost 1 base and 6 bases respectively, with 4 bases between them. Germline V CDR1 and CDR2: SGHAT, FQNNGV. In DNA, the CDR3 is TGTGCCAGCAGCTTAGGGAGCAATGAGCAGTTCTTC. This sequence encodes CASSLGSNEQFF. Together with reference TRBV11-2 and TRBJ2-1, the CDR3 gives the full variable domain: EAGVAQSPRYKIIEKRQSVAFWCNPISGHATLYWYQQILGQGPKLLIQFQNNGVVDDSQLPKDRFSAERLKGVDSTLKIQPAKLEDSAVYLCASSLGSNEQFFGPGTRLTVL.

This clone was picked up one time. This chain joins TRBV11-3 and TRBJ2-5; TRBD2 matches 7 bases. The CDR3 sequence is 17 residues long. Losses at the gene ends were 7 bases for V and 5 bases for J; bases not matched to a gene: 19. Germline CDR1 and CDR2: SGHNT and YENEEA. CDR3 DNA: TGTGCCAGCACCAAAAAACCCCTGAGCGGGGCTCGCGAGACCCAGTACTTC. It yields the protein CASTKKPLSGARETQYF.

This rearrangement joins TRBV28 to TRBJ1-4; D might be TRBD1 (5 bases). V lost 6 bases to trimming and J lost 7 bases, with 15 bases between them. This CDR3 has 14 amino acids. Germline values: CDR1 MDHEN, CDR2 SYDVKM. The CDR3 protein is CASRQEGVGEKLFF. The CDR3 nucleotides are TGTGCCAGCAGACAGGAGGGCGTTGGTGAAAAACTGTTTTTT.

The chain couples TRBV19 to TRBJ1-1; D uncertain. Trimming pared 3 bases from V and 6 bases from J, leaving 8 bases between. Germline CDR1 is LNHDA and CDR2 is SQIVND (reference sequence). The CDR3 consists of 12 residues. In DNA form, the CDR3 reads TGTGCCAGTAGTATTCGTCAGGCTGAAGCTTTCTTT. As protein: CASSIRQAEAFF.

The chain recombines TRBV28 with TRBJ1-3, with a weak D call TRBD1 (6 bases). The CDR3 sequence is 16 residues long. Germline V gene data show CDR1 as MDHEN and CDR2 as SYDVKM. Deletions cut 2 bases from V and 0 bases from J, with 11 bases between. The CDR3 DNA is TGTGCCAGCAGTTTACCCCCGGACAGCTCTGGAAACACCATATATTTT. Protein: CASSLPPDSSGNTIYF.

CDR3 amino acids: CASSIGAHRGNEQFF. CDR3 nucleotides: TGTGCCAGTAGTATAGGAGCCCACAGGGGAAATGAGCAGTTCTTC. This chain uses TRBV19 with TRBJ2-1, with TRBD1 matching 7 bases. Trimming cost V 1 base and J 7 bases; bases outside gene matches: 7. CDR3 length: 15 residues. Germline loops: CDR1 LNHDA, CDR2 SQIVND (reference sequence).

The CDR3 DNA reads as TGTGCCAGCAGCCAAGGACAGGGGAATAATTCACCCCTCCACTTT. Translation gives CASSQGQGNNSPLHF. V is TRBV14 and J is TRBJ1-6; 8 bases agree with TRBD1. The CDR3 sequence is 15 residues long. Germline V gene data show CDR1 as SGHDN and CDR2 as FVKESK. Trimming at V came to 1 base and at J to 5 bases, leaving 1 base not matched to a gene.

V usage is TRBV9 and J usage is TRBJ2-5; 8 positions match TRBD2. V lost 0 bases to trimming and J lost 4 bases; unmatched junction nucleotides: 8. CDR3 length equals 16 residues. Germline V gene sequence: CDR1 SGDLS, CDR2 YYNGEE. CDR3 DNA sequence: TGTGCCAGCAGCGTAGAGGTCAGCGGGGGAGGAGAGACCCAGTACTTC. The encoded protein is CASSVEVSGGGETQYF.

The genes are TRBV5-4 and TRBJ1-2; D perhaps matches TRBD1 (6 bases). This CDR3 contains 16 residues. V gave up 4 bases and J gave up 0 bases, with 16 bases separating them. Germline lookup yields CDR1 SGHNT and CDR2 YYREEE (reference sequence). Written as DNA, the CDR3 is TGTGCCAGCAGCGCGAGGGACACTGAAGCTAACTATGGCTACACCTTC. Its translation is CASSARDTEANYGYTF.

Only one count was recorded for this clone. The chain joins TRBV7-6 to TRBJ1-1, with D possibly being TRBD1 (5 bases). The germline CDR1 and CDR2 sequences are SGHVS and FNYEAQ. CDR3 length: 17 residues. V was shortened by 5 bases and J by 1 base, with 20 bases between the two germline ends. DNA for the CDR3: TGTGCCAGCAGCCTAAGGTCGGTGCAGGGCCCGAACACTGAAGCTTTCTTT. This codes for CASSLRSVQGPNTEAFF.

The chain combines TRBV2 with TRBJ1-5; D perhaps matches TRBD1 (5 bases). Trimming shortened V by 1 base and J by 7 bases, and 17 bases separated the two germline ends. This CDR3 is 16 amino acids long. Looked up from germline, CDR1 is SNHLY and CDR2 is FYNNEI. The CDR3 DNA follows: TGTGCCAGCAGTGAAGGGCTCTTGGGGGGGAGGCAGCCCCAGCATTTT. This sequence encodes CASSEGLLGGRQPQHF.

The chain joins TRBV27 to TRBJ1-2; 9 nucleotides align to TRBD1. CDR1 and CDR2 from the germline V gene are MNHEY and SMNVEV (reference sequence). CDR3 length: 15 amino acids. V gave up 4 bases and J gave up 8 bases; unmatched junction bases: 11. DNA of the CDR3: TGTGCCAGCAGTTCCAATTACAGGGGGCATGGGGGCTACACCTTC. It codes for CASSSNYRGHGGYTF.

V and J are TRBV5-6 and TRBJ1-3; a weak D match, TRBD1 (6 bases). Trimming left V 3 bases short and J 4 bases short, with 11 bases between. The CDR3 extends over 14 amino acids. The V gene's germline CDR1 is SGHDT and CDR2 YYEEEE. The CDR3: CASSSSGTGNTIYF. The CDR3 region has the DNA TGTGCCAGCAGCTCATCGGGGACAGGAAACACCATATATTTT.

CDR3 amino acids: CASSRNPSGGLQETQYF. The CDR3 region has the DNA TGTGCCAGCTCACGAAACCCTAGCGGGGGCCTCCAAGAGACCCAGTACTTC. The gene calls are TRBV18 and TRBJ2-5; the match to TRBD2 covers 10 bases. This CDR3 spans 17 amino acids. CDR1 KGHSH and CDR2 LQKENI come from the germline V gene. The V segment lost 4 bases and the J segment 1 base; nucleotides outside the gene matches: 9.

V gene TRBV28 combines with J gene TRBJ2-7, with 9 bases aligning to TRBD2. With 3 bases clipped from V and 2 bases from J, the junction kept 2 bases outside the gene matches. The CDR3 contains 14 residues. In germline, CDR1 is MDHEN, CDR2 SYDVKM. The DNA of the CDR3 is TGTGCCAGCAGTTTTGGACTAGCGACCTACGAGCAGTACTTC. Translating it yields CASSFGLATYEQYF.

The genes are TRBV27 and TRBJ2-6; 7 bases line up with TRBD2. The CDR3 covers 16 residues. V shed 7 bases and J 4 bases; nucleotides not matched to a gene: 10. Germline CDR1 MNHEY, CDR2 SMNVEV (reference sequence). CDR3 DNA sequence: TGTGCCAGCACCCCAACGGGGGGAGCCGGGGCCAACGTCCTGACTTTC. Translating it yields CASTPTGGAGANVLTF.

V is TRBV7-2 and J is TRBJ1-5; the D is unclear. The germline V and J ends were trimmed by 5 bases and 9 bases, with 20 bases remaining between them. Germline V gives CDR1 SGHTA, CDR2 FQGNSA. This CDR3 comprises 15 residues. In DNA, the CDR3 is TGTGCCAGCAGCCCTCACTCCAACGGGGAGGGGCCCCAGCATTTT. Protein sequence: CASSPHSNGEGPQHF.

V gene TRBV28 combines with J gene TRBJ2-7; D is perhaps TRBD2 (6 bases). The CDR3 loop spans 14 amino acids. V was clipped by 6 bases and J by 5 bases, with 17 bases between them. Germline CDR1 is MDHEN and CDR2 is SYDVKM. The CDR3, as DNA: TGTGCCAGCAGGGGTGGGGGGAGTTTCCACGAGCAGTACTTC. Amino acids: CASRGGGSFHEQYF. The variable domain in full, with the rest retrieved from reference TRBV28 and TRBJ2-7, is DVKVTQSSRYLVKRTGEKVFLECVQDMDHENMFWYRQDPGLGLRLIYFSYDVKMKEKGDIPEGYSVSREKKERFSLILESASTNQTSMYLCASRGGGSFHEQYFGPGTRLTVT.

This chain links TRBV9 with TRBJ2-3; no clear D gene. The V gene's germline CDR1 is SGDLS and CDR2 YYNGEE. V was cut by 3 bases and J by 4 bases, with 9 bases left in between. The CDR3 spans 13 residues. CDR3 residues: CASSAPAADTQYF. The CDR3 DNA reads TGTGCCAGCAGCGCCCCGGCGGCAGATACGCAGTATTTT.

The chain employs TRBV9 and TRBJ1-5; a possible D gene is TRBD1 (5 bases). The CDR3 extends over 13 amino acids. Trimming left V 3 bases short and J 9 bases short, with 13 bases between. Germline V CDR1 and CDR2: SGDLS, YYNGEE. The CDR3 region is CASSAGGVGPQHF. CDR3 DNA sequence: TGTGCCAGCAGCGCGGGGGGGGTCGGGCCCCAGCATTTT.

The chain couples TRBV6-5 to TRBJ1-2, with D perhaps TRBD1 (6 bases). There are 14 residues in the CDR3. Trimming cost V 10 bases and J 2 bases, with 17 bases left between them. The germline CDR1 and CDR2 sequences are MNHEY and SVGAGI. The CDR3 protein is CATKGEGLNYGYTF. CDR3 nucleotide sequence: TGTGCCACCAAGGGGGAAGGATTAAACTATGGCTACACCTTC.

The chain is built from TRBV30 and TRBJ1-2; possibly TRBD1 for D (5 bases). Deletions cut 3 bases from V and 7 bases from J, with 9 bases between. Germline CDR1 and CDR2: GTSNPN and SVGIG (reference sequence). This CDR3 has 11 residues. The CDR3 loop reads CAWRGRAGYTF. CDR3 nucleotide sequence: TGTGCCTGGAGGGGCAGGGCTGGCTACACCTTC. The full variable domain, its missing parts supplied by reference TRBV30 and TRBJ1-2, is SQTIHQWPATLVQPVGSPLSLECTVEGTSNPNLYWYRQAAGRGLQLLFYSVGIGQISSEVPQNLSASRPQDRQFILSSKKLLLSDSGFYLCAWRGRAGYTFGSGTRLTVV.

J is TRBJ2-5 and V is TRBV18; D is unclear. Germline V gene lookup returns CDR1 KGHSH and CDR2 LQKENI. V lost 2 bases and J lost 5, with 6 bases in between. The CDR3 consists of 12 residues. CDR3 sequence (DNA): TGTGCCAGCTCACCAGGAGCGGAGACCCAGTACTTC. Protein: CASSPGAETQYF.

The genes are TRBV19 and TRBJ1-2; possible D gene TRBD1, 6 bases. The CDR3 totals 16 residues. The V gene lost 8 bases and the J gene lost 4 bases, with 23 bases spanning the gap. Looked up from germline, CDR1 is LNHDA and CDR2 is SQIVND (reference sequence). The CDR3 sequence is CASFGGGGTAIYGYTF. In DNA form, the CDR3 reads TGTGCCAGTTTTGGGGGTGGGGGCACCGCCATCTATGGCTACACCTTC.